This passage covers 19 T cell receptor beta chains from one sample sequenced in a study of cytomegalovirus exposure and HLA in healthy donors. The PCR employed 60 Vbeta primers together with 13 Jbeta primers. Produced via immunoSEQ multiplex PCR; TCRdb's table is partial and in-frame only. The table includes over 150,000 clones, approximately 71% detected once. Sequenced sample: PBMCs. Every receptor here comes from a male donor in good health and CMV-seronegative.

In its sample, this clone was seen a few times. The J gene is TRBJ1-5, the V gene TRBV28; D not certain. With 8 bases removed from V and 5 bases from J, the gap between germline ends came to 10 bases. The CDR3 extends over 12 amino acids. Germline V gene data show CDR1 as MDHEN and CDR2 as SYDVKM. CDR3 in amino acids: CASGERYQPQHF. For the CDR3, the DNA is TGTGCCAGCGGAGAGAGATATCAGCCCCAGCATTTT.

This clone was counted only a few times. V usage is TRBV7-2 and J usage is TRBJ1-2; 7 bases are shared with TRBD1. Trimming took 1 base from V and 6 from J; bases not matched to a gene: 5. The CDR3 contains 14 residues. Per the germline V gene, CDR1 is SGHTA and CDR2 is FQGNSA. The CDR3, as DNA: TGTGCCAGCAGCTTAGACAGGGGTGGCGATGGCTACACCTTC. Its translation is CASSLDRGGDGYTF.

The chain joins TRBV28 to TRBJ2-5; 7 bases are a match to TRBD2. The V gene's germline CDR1 is MDHEN and CDR2 SYDVKM. With 6 bases clipped from V and 5 bases from J, the junction kept 6 bases outside the gene matches. The CDR3 runs to 13 residues. CDR3 sequence reads: CASRLSGTETQYF. DNA for the CDR3: TGTGCCAGCAGACTAAGCGGGACGGAGACCCAGTACTTC.

The table lists this clone with a few counts. The J gene is TRBJ2-5, the V gene TRBV5-1, with 7 bases that match TRBD2. The J call may be wrong; the DNA end is better matched by TRBJ2-7. This CDR3 comprises 15 residues. Per the germline V gene, CDR1 is SGHRS and CDR2 is YFSETQ. This CDR3 is CASSWGTGGDYEQYF. DNA for the CDR3: TGCGCCAGCAGCTGGGGGACTGGGGGGGACTACGAGCAGTACTTC.

This clone was observed a single time. The V call is TRBV6-5, the J call TRBJ2-2, with a tentative D call TRBD1 (6 bases). The germline V gene has CDR1 MNHEY and CDR2 SVGAGI. The length of the CDR3 is 11 residues. V lost 8 bases and J lost 6, with 7 bases in between. CDR3 bases: TGTGCCAGCGGGGGCGCCGGGGAGCTGTTTTTT. As protein: CASGGAGELFF.

The chain couples TRBV4-3 to TRBJ2-3; perhaps TRBD1 as D (5 bases). The CDR3 is made up of 14 amino acids. Germline lookup yields CDR1 LGHNA and CDR2 YSLEER. Trimming left V 4 bases short and J 2 bases short, with 10 bases between. CDR3 sequence reads: CASSPQGNTDTQYF. The CDR3, as DNA: TGCGCCAGCAGCCCGCAGGGAAACACAGATACGCAGTATTTT.

J is TRBJ2-5 and V is TRBV14, with D possibly matching TRBD1 (6 bases). The V and J ends lost 0 bases and 4 bases respectively, with 12 bases between them. Germline-derived CDR1 and CDR2 are SGHDN and FVKESK. The CDR3 runs 15 residues. CDR3 sequence reads: CASSQDKQGGETQYF. For the CDR3, the DNA is TGTGCCAGCAGCCAAGATAAACAGGGTGGAGAGACCCAGTACTTC. The full variable domain, rest sourced from reference TRBV14 and TRBJ2-5, is EAGVTQFPSHSVIEKGQTVTLRCDPISGHDNLYWYRRVMGKEIKFLLHFVKESKQDESGMPNNRFLAERTGGTYSTLKVQPAELEDSGVYFCASSQDKQGGETQYFGPGTRLLVL.

The gene calls are TRBV5-1 and TRBJ1-1, with D perhaps matching TRBD1 (5 bases). CDR1 and CDR2 (germline): SGHRS, YFSETQ. This CDR3 region has 13 residues. The V and J ends lost 1 base and 4 bases respectively, with 8 bases between them. CDR3 region: CASSLQGVTEAFF. CDR3 nucleotide sequence: TGCGCCAGCAGCTTGCAAGGGGTCACTGAAGCTTTCTTT.

V usage is TRBV19 and J usage is TRBJ1-6, with D tentatively TRBD1 (5 bases). Trimming took off 2 bases at V and 10 bases at J, with 15 bases between the two ends. Germline V gene sequence: CDR1 LNHDA, CDR2 SQIVND (reference sequence). This CDR3 contains 15 residues. CDR3 in DNA: TGTGCCAGTAGTATACAGGGCGGAGAAGGATCACCCCTCCACTTT. This sequence encodes CASSIQGGEGSPLHF.

This clone was seen a few times. The chain couples TRBV6-1 to TRBJ1-3, with TRBD1 matching over 9 bases. The germline gives CDR1 MNHNS, CDR2 SASEGT. There are 15 residues in the CDR3. The ends lost 6 bases at V and 3 bases at J; junction bases unmatched: 6. In DNA form, the CDR3 reads TGTGCCAGCAGGGACAGGGGCAAAAGTGGAAACACCATATATTTT. This codes for CASRDRGKSGNTIYF.

This chain links TRBV5-1 with TRBJ1-2; 11 nucleotides match TRBD1. The CDR3 totals 13 residues. CDR1 is SGHRS and CDR2 is YFSETQ in the germline V gene. The J segment lost 8 bases and the V segment lost 4 bases, leaving 4 bases of the junction unmatched. This chain's CDR3 is CASSGQGAWGYTF. CDR3 nucleotide sequence: TGCGCCAGCAGCGGACAGGGGGCCTGGGGCTACACCTTC.

The V gene is TRBV15, the J gene TRBJ2-3; 10 positions match TRBD2. This CDR3 has 17 amino acids. Germline loops: CDR1 LNHNV, CDR2 YYDKDF (reference sequence). Losses at the gene ends were 0 bases for V and 5 bases for J; bases not matched to a gene: 8. CDR3 in amino acids: CATSRDPSGSFGDTQYF. CDR3 sequence (DNA): TGTGCCACCAGCAGAGATCCTAGCGGGAGTTTCGGAGATACGCAGTATTTT. Together with reference TRBV15 and TRBJ2-3, the CDR3 gives the full variable domain: DAMVIQNPRYQVTQFGKPVTLSCSQTLNHNVMYWYQQKSSQAPKLLFHYYDKDFNNEADTPDNFQSRRPNTSFCFLDIRSPGLGDTAMYLCATSRDPSGSFGDTQYFGPGTRLTVL.

The J gene is TRBJ2-1, the V gene TRBV13; D call uncertain. CDR3 length: 14 residues. Germline assignment: CDR1 PRHDT and CDR2 FYEKMQ (reference sequence). The V and J ends lost 3 bases and 0 bases respectively, with 6 bases between them. The CDR3 is CASSFFGSYNEQFF. As DNA, the CDR3 is TGTGCCAGCAGCTTTTTCGGCTCCTACAATGAGCAGTTCTTC.

The rearrangement joins TRBV9 to TRBJ2-2, with 8 bases that match TRBD1. The germline V gene has CDR1 SGDLS and CDR2 YYNGEE. CDR3 length: 15 residues. The J segment lost 1 base and the V segment lost 5 bases, leaving 4 bases of the junction unmatched. CDR3 region: CASRGGTGNTGELFF. The DNA of the CDR3 is TGTGCCAGCAGAGGCGGGACAGGGAACACCGGGGAGCTGTTTTTT. Looking up the rest from reference TRBV9 and TRBJ2-2 gives the full variable domain: DSGVTQTPKHLITATGQRVTLRCSPRSGDLSVYWYQQSLDQGLQFLIQYYNGEERAKGNILERFSAQQFPDLHSELNLSSLELGDSALYFCASRGGTGNTGELFFGEGSRLTVL.

The chain has TRBV7-9 and TRBJ2-1, with TRBD1 matching over 10 bases. Germline V lookup: CDR1 SEHNR, CDR2 FQNEAQ (reference sequence). Trimming cost V 1 base and J 5 bases; bases outside gene matches: 11. The CDR3 loop spans 18 amino acids. DNA for the CDR3: TGTGCCAGCAGCTTAGTCCTCGGTGACAGGGGGCGCAACAATGAGCAGTTCTTC. Translated: CASSLVLGDRGRNNEQFF. The complete variable domain, with remaining parts taken from reference TRBV7-9 and TRBJ2-1, reads DTGVSQNPRHKITKRGQNVTFRCDPISEHNRLYWYRQTLGQGPEFLTYFQNEAQLEKSRLLSDRFSAERPKGSFSTLEIQRTEQGDSAMYLCASSLVLGDRGRNNEQFFGPGTRLTVL.

This clone was recorded a few times. The chain combines TRBV7-8 with TRBJ1-5; D gene ambiguous. The CDR3 is made up of 14 amino acids. CDR1 SGHVS and CDR2 FQNEAQ come from the germline V gene. V lost 0 bases and J 1 base, leaving 4 bases between the germline ends. The CDR3, as DNA: TGTGCCAGCAGCTTAGCGTCGAGCAATCAGCCCCAGCATTTT. The encoded protein is CASSLASSNQPQHF.

This rearrangement joins TRBV29-1 to TRBJ2-3; D is unclear. Germline CDR1 SQVTM, CDR2 ANQGSEA. Trimming removed 5 bases from V and 2 bases from J, with 14 bases in between. The CDR3 is made up of 14 amino acids. CDR3 DNA: TGCAGCGTTCGACACCTTACCCTCACAGATACGCAGTATTTT. Translating it yields CSVRHLTLTDTQYF.

The V call is TRBV7-2, the J call TRBJ2-3; TRBD1 matches at 11 bases. The CDR3 extends over 16 amino acids. The trim removed 7 bases at V and 2 bases at J, leaving 8 bases unmatched. Germline V gene data show CDR1 as SGHTA and CDR2 as FQGNSA. This CDR3 reads CASTSDRGRPTDTQYF. The CDR3 nucleotides read TGTGCCAGCACCTCGGACAGGGGGCGTCCCACAGATACGCAGTATTTT.

The rearrangement joins TRBV29-1 to TRBJ1-1, with D possibly TRBD1 on 6 matching bases. Looked up from germline, CDR1 is SQVTM and CDR2 is ANQGSEA. The CDR3 has 12 amino acids. Trimming pared 7 bases from V and 0 bases from J, leaving 9 bases between. The CDR3 DNA is TGCAGCGGGGGACAAATGAACACTGAAGCTTTCTTT. Amino acid sequence: CSGGQMNTEAFF.